This T cell receptor (beta chain) was captured by sequencing in a study of control samples from healthy donors and cancer patients (dated by TCRdb to about 2020). The library was prepared using the immunoSEQ multiplex PCR assay. In TCRdb, the immuneACCESS table is reduced to in-frame sequences with V and J assigned. These tables do not hold every clone; where another copy was compared, an unresolved V gene accounts for under half, and the others remain unexplained. The sample yields roughly 95,000 clones; more than 90% were counted once. Of the sample, about 3% is held by the ten largest clones. The V and J ends are trimmed by 4 bases and 4 bases, leaving 16 bases between them. The CDR1 and CDR2 encoded by the germline V gene are ENHRY and SYGVKD. Including the terminal cysteine and phenylalanine, the CDR3 comprises 16 residues. Only the CDR3 DNA stays, 48 bases, in frame from base 1. As concerns this clone: Its target antigen remains unknown. There are no base qualities to consult, and no much larger clone falls within one base. Other DNA sequences in this specimen translate into the identical CDR3.

The source of this sequence is a human donor in good health. The donor label of this sample is uncertain. Rearrangement joined TRBV10-3 to TRBJ2-2; the D gene is perhaps TRBD2, from 7 matching bases. The material sequenced was blood. The DNA is TGTGCCATCAGTGGGGGGGCGGGGGCGAGCACCGGGGAGCTGTTTTTT. Its protein product is CAISGGAGASTGELFF.